The 32 T cell receptor beta chains below were found in one sample sequenced in a study of post-analysis software for immune sequencing data. Unique molecular identifiers were carried by the TCR beta cDNA libraries. One entry per CDR3 protein results from TCRdb running MiXCR on the PCR reads. The repertoire holds approximately 360,000 distinct CDR3 sequences, with 30% to 45% as singletons. Broader study findings: Patients carried roughly 5 TRBV segments more frequently than controls did, and TRBV5-6, TRBV5-1 and TRBV20-1 were among them.

The antigens for these receptors are not known. The sequenced material came from blood. The receptors stem from a girl aged 5-17 years with multiple sclerosis.

The table lists this clonotype with many counts. The chain employs TRBV29-1 and TRBJ2-1; 9 bases are shared with TRBD2. V was pared by 2 bases and J by 7 bases, with 9 bases of the junction left unmatched. CDR3 size: 15 residues. Germline V CDR1 and CDR2: SQVTM, ANQGSEA. In DNA form, the CDR3 reads TGCAGCGTTGAATTCCTGGGACTAGCTGGAAATGAGCAGTTCTTC. Amino acids: CSVEFLGLAGNEQFF.

The chain recombines TRBV12-3 or TRBV12-4 with TRBJ2-7, with 9 positions matching TRBD2. The V segment lost 6 bases and the J segment 7 bases; nucleotides outside the gene matches: 10. The CDR3 totals 14 residues. The CDR3 coding sequence is TGTGCCAGCAGCGGAACTAGCGGGTACAATGAGCAGTACTTC. Amino acid sequence: CASSGTSGYNEQYF.

This clonotype was recorded a few times. J is TRBJ2-3 and V is TRBV25-1; D is perhaps TRBD2 (6 bases). V shed 6 bases and J shed 5 bases, with 18 bases lying between them. Germline-derived CDR1 and CDR2 are MGHDK and SYGVNS. This CDR3 contains 15 residues. The CDR3 DNA reads TGTGCCAGCAGCAGTGCGGCCCAGGGAGGAGATACGCAGTATTTT. Its translation is CASSSAAQGGDTQYF.

This sequence joins TRBV20-1 and TRBJ1-2; D is undetermined. Trimming shortened V by 5 bases and J by 9 bases, and 13 bases separated the two germline ends. Germline V lookup: CDR1 DFQATT, CDR2 SNEGSKA (reference sequence). This CDR3 contains 11 residues. CDR3 nucleotides: TGCAGTGCTTTAGACATGAGAAGCTACACCTTC. Amino acids: CSALDMRSYTF.

The genes are TRBV5-1 and TRBJ2-1; 14 bases line up with TRBD2. Germline V CDR1 and CDR2: SGHRS, YFSETQ. The junction had 6 bases not matched to a gene; V was cut back by 4 bases and J by 6 bases. The CDR3 totals 16 residues. The CDR3 loop is CASSRQTSGGANEQFF. The CDR3 nucleotides read TGCGCCAGCAGCCGTCAGACTAGCGGGGGGGCCAATGAGCAGTTCTTC.

The chain has TRBV12-3 or TRBV12-4 and TRBJ2-3; TRBD1 matches 8 bases. The length of the CDR3 is 16 residues. The V and J ends lost 4 bases and 0 bases, in that order; junction bases with no gene match: 6. The CDR3 DNA reads as TGTGCCAGCAGTTCGCTCCAGGGGGCTAGCACAGATACGCAGTATTTT. Its translation is CASSSLQGASTDTQYF.

The V and J genes are TRBV2 and TRBJ1-5; no clear D. Germline V gene lookup returns CDR1 SNHLY and CDR2 FYNNEI. V gave up 4 bases and J gave up 5 bases, with 6 bases separating them. The CDR3 totals 12 residues. The CDR3 region is CASSADDQPQHF. The CDR3 DNA reads as TGTGCCAGCAGTGCTGACGATCAGCCCCAGCATTTT.

The gene calls are TRBV7-3 and TRBJ2-1; 8 bases line up with TRBD1. The V and J ends lost 3 bases and 10 bases, in that order; junction bases with no gene match: 11. There are 15 residues in the CDR3. Germline V gene lookup returns CDR1 SGHTA and CDR2 FQGTGA. Here the CDR3 reads CASSLRQGAWEEQFF. Here the CDR3 DNA reads TGTGCCAGCAGCTTGAGGCAGGGGGCATGGGAGGAGCAGTTCTTC.

This chain joins TRBV5-1 and TRBJ2-3; 9 bases are a match to TRBD2. The CDR3 runs 15 residues. Germline assignment: CDR1 SGHRS and CDR2 YFSETQ. With V trimmed by 0 bases and J by 9 bases, 8 bases remained unmatched. CDR3 in DNA: TGCGCCAGCAGCTTGGAGGCGGGGGGGCCGAGCACGCAGTATTTT. It is translated as CASSLEAGGPSTQYF.

V and J are TRBV7-9 and TRBJ1-1; D gene ambiguous. V lost 4 bases, J lost 1 base, and 13 bases lay in between. This CDR3 region has 15 residues. Germline CDR1 reads SEHNR; CDR2 reads FQNEAQ (reference sequence). The CDR3 nucleotides read TGTGCCAGCAGCTGGGGTGTCCTAGGGAACACTGAAGCTTTCTTT. Translation gives CASSWGVLGNTEAFF.

The J gene is TRBJ2-1, the V gene TRBV4-1; no reliable D call. Per germline, CDR1 MGHRA and CDR2 YSYEKL. This CDR3 has 16 residues. Trimming removed 1 base from V and 0 bases from J, with 10 bases in between. The CDR3 sequence: CASSQVGLGSYNEQFF. Written as DNA, the CDR3 is TGCGCCAGCAGCCAAGTCGGTTTGGGCTCCTACAATGAGCAGTTCTTC.

V gene TRBV5-1 combines with J gene TRBJ1-6; TRBD1 matches 7 bases. V lost 2 bases to trimming and J lost 8 bases; unmatched junction nucleotides: 10. Per the germline V gene, CDR1 is SGHRS and CDR2 is YFSETQ. The CDR3 has 16 amino acids. In DNA form, the CDR3 reads TGCGCCAGCAGCTTCCGCGGGACAGCTTTGGATTCACCCCTCCACTTT. Translating gives CASSFRGTALDSPLHF.

This chain connects TRBV15 to TRBJ1-1; D is perhaps TRBD1 (5 bases). V was pared by 2 bases and J by 6 bases, with 16 bases between. CDR1 and CDR2 (germline): LNHNV, YYDKDF (reference sequence). The CDR3 is 15 amino acids. DNA for the CDR3: TGTGCCACCAGCAGAAGGACTGGGGGGACCGCTGAAGCTTTCTTT. Translated: CATSRRTGGTAEAFF.

The chain recombines TRBV5-1 with TRBJ2-7, with 8 bases fitting TRBD2. Germline values: CDR1 SGHRS, CDR2 YFSETQ. The CDR3 runs 15 residues. With V trimmed by 4 bases and J by 3 bases, 9 bases remained unmatched. The chain's CDR3 is CASSLGTRDRYEQYF. In DNA, the CDR3 is TGCGCCAGCAGCCTAGGGACTAGAGATCGCTACGAGCAGTACTTC.

This chain uses TRBV12-5 with TRBJ2-7; D is possibly TRBD1 or TRBD2 (5 bases each). The CDR3 has 12 residues. The V end lost 6 bases, the J end lost 2 bases, and 8 bases lay between the germline ends. In germline, CDR1 is LGHNT, CDR2 FRNRAP. DNA of the CDR3: TGTGCTAGTGGGGGGACCGCCTACGAGCAGTACTTC. This codes for CASGGTAYEQYF.

A single count supports this clonotype. The chain joins TRBV28 to TRBJ2-2; the D gene is possibly TRBD2 (5 bases). This CDR3 is built from 15 residues. Trimming left V 6 bases short and J 4 bases short, with 15 bases between. The V gene's germline CDR1 is MDHEN and CDR2 SYDVKM. This chain's CDR3 is CASRFPSGGTGELFF. CDR3 DNA: TGTGCCAGCAGATTCCCCAGCGGCGGCACCGGGGAGCTGTTTTTT. The variable domain in full, with the rest retrieved from reference TRBV28 and TRBJ2-2, is DVKVTQSSRYLVKRTGEKVFLECVQDMDHENMFWYRQDPGLGLRLIYFSYDVKMKEKGDIPEGYSVSREKKERFSLILESASTNQTSMYLCASRFPSGGTGELFFGEGSRLTVL.

The chain is built from TRBV12-3 or TRBV12-4 and TRBJ2-5; 11 bases are a match to TRBD2. This CDR3 has 15 amino acids. V was clipped by 3 bases and J by 11 bases; unmatched bases: 11. In DNA form, the CDR3 reads TGTGCCAGCAGTTTGGTCTCTAGCGGGGGGACTGAGCAGTACTTC. Protein product: CASSLVSSGGTEQYF.

The CDR3 sequence is CASSLQTSGPYEQYF. As DNA, the CDR3 is TGCGCCAGCAGCTTGCAGACTAGCGGACCCTACGAGCAGTACTTC. The J gene is TRBJ2-7, the V gene TRBV5-1; 9 positions match TRBD2. Trimming took 1 base from V and 2 from J; bases not matched to a gene: 4. The CDR3 consists of 15 residues. Germline CDR1 is SGHRS and CDR2 is YFSETQ.

The CDR3 loop reads CAINPGQGVNEQFF. Written as DNA, the CDR3 is TGTGCCATCAACCCGGGACAGGGAGTCAATGAGCAGTTCTTC. The V and J genes are TRBV10-3 and TRBJ2-1; 9 nucleotides line up with TRBD1. Per germline, CDR1 ENHRY and CDR2 SYGVKD. The V and J ends lost 7 bases and 6 bases, in that order; junction bases with no gene match: 7. CDR3 length: 14 amino acids.

The sample holds one count of this clonotype. V and J are TRBV12-3 or TRBV12-4 and TRBJ2-1; 8 bases are shared with TRBD1. Losses at the gene ends were 5 bases for V and 4 bases for J; bases not matched to a gene: 10. This CDR3 is built from 16 residues. CDR3 sequence: CASSPGDRGGYNEQFF. The DNA for the CDR3 is TGTGCCAGCAGTCCAGGCGACAGGGGCGGGTACAATGAGCAGTTCTTC.

This clonotype appeared a few times. This sequence joins TRBV5-6 and TRBJ1-3; the D is unclear. In germline, CDR1 is SGHDT, CDR2 YYEEEE. Between the trimmed V and J ends, which lost 9 bases and 1 base, there was a span of 14 bases. The CDR3 consists of 14 residues. The CDR3 spells CANHLGMSGNTIYF. CDR3 nucleotides: TGTGCCAACCACCTTGGTATGTCTGGAAACACCATATATTTT.

This clonotype showed up just a few times. This chain uses TRBV4-1 with TRBJ2-2; perhaps TRBD2 as D (5 bases). V was trimmed by 5 bases and J by 6 bases, leaving 13 bases between them. Germline V gene sequence: CDR1 MGHRA, CDR2 YSYEKL. This CDR3 is 14 amino acids long. CDR3 in DNA: TGCGCCAGCAGCAATACCCGGGGTGCCGGGGAGCTGTTTTTT. Protein product: CASSNTRGAGELFF.

This clonotype was counted a single time. This rearrangement joins TRBV20-1 to TRBJ2-1, with 7 positions matching TRBD1. The CDR3 loop spans 16 amino acids. V shed 5 bases and J 6 bases; nucleotides not matched to a gene: 16. Per germline, CDR1 DFQATT and CDR2 SNEGSKA (reference sequence). This CDR3 is CSAGRGQKPLGNEQFF. The CDR3 DNA reads TGCAGTGCTGGAAGGGGGCAAAAACCCCTTGGCAATGAGCAGTTCTTC.

This clonotype was detected a few times. This rearrangement joins TRBV10-3 to TRBJ1-2; 7 bases map to TRBD1. Germline values: CDR1 ENHRY, CDR2 SYGVKD. This CDR3 contains 14 residues. V shed 0 bases, J shed 3 bases, and the junction held 1 base outside the gene matches. CDR3 nucleotides: TGTGCCATCAGTGAGTCGACAGGGCACTATGGCTACACCTTC. Amino acids: CAISESTGHYGYTF.

This rearrangement joins TRBV6-2 or TRBV6-3 to TRBJ2-1; D may be TRBD2 (5 bases). From germline, CDR1 is MNHEY and CDR2 SVGEGT. The CDR3 is 15 residues long. V dropped 6 bases and J dropped 9 bases, with 21 bases sitting between them. The CDR3 region has the DNA TGTGCCAGCAGGTCGGACGGACTTCTGTATAGTGAGCAGTTCTTC. Its protein is CASRSDGLLYSEQFF.

This clonotype has more than one count but fewer than ten. This chain joins TRBV5-6 and TRBJ1-2; D is ambiguous. Trimming stripped 4 bases from V and 6 bases from J, with 7 bases between. Germline CDR1 SGHDT, CDR2 YYEEEE. The CDR3 covers 11 residues. The CDR3 nucleotides are TGTGCCAGCAGCGTTTCGGATGGCTACACCTTC. Translating it yields CASSVSDGYTF.

The rearrangement links TRBV9 to TRBJ1-5, with D unclear. V was pared by 2 bases and J by 4 bases, with 7 bases between. The CDR3 is 13 amino acids. The germline gives CDR1 SGDLS, CDR2 YYNGEE. CDR3 nucleotides: TGTGCCAGCAGCGTGGGTCTGAATCAGCCCCAGCATTTT. As protein: CASSVGLNQPQHF.

This clonotype was counted between two and nine times. The chain joins TRBV13 to TRBJ1-1, with unresolved D. Trimming removed 5 bases from V and 0 bases from J, with 7 bases in between. This CDR3 comprises 13 residues. CDR1 is PRHDT, CDR2 FYEKMQ, per germline (reference sequence). The CDR3 nucleotides read TGTGCCAGCAGCCCAGCCTTGAACACTGAAGCTTTCTTT. This sequence encodes CASSPALNTEAFF.

V usage is TRBV4-1 and J usage is TRBJ2-3; 10 bases match TRBD2. From germline, CDR1 is MGHRA and CDR2 YSYEKL. With V trimmed by 6 bases and J by 4 bases, 7 bases remained unmatched. The CDR3 spans 15 residues. This CDR3 reads CASRASGGAADTQYF. In DNA form, the CDR3 reads TGCGCCAGCAGGGCGAGCGGGGGGGCGGCAGATACGCAGTATTTT.

This clonotype has just a few counts. The chain combines TRBV3-1 with TRBJ2-5, with D perhaps matching TRBD2 (5 bases). CDR1 and CDR2 (germline): LGHDT, YNNKEL (reference sequence). The CDR3 has 16 residues. Trimming took off 1 base at V and 2 bases at J, with 14 bases between the two ends. CDR3 nucleotide sequence: TGTGCCAGCAGCCAAGGACCGGGGTACCTACAAGAGACCCAGTACTTC. Protein: CASSQGPGYLQETQYF.

Note on this clonotype: This clone may be a read error of a much larger clone one base away. The V call is TRBV29-1, the J call TRBJ2-5; 7 bases are a match to TRBD1. The J call is doubtful: the DNA matches TRBJ2-7 better. CDR1 and CDR2 (germline): SQVTM, ANQGSEA. This CDR3 contains 13 residues. CDR3 sequence: CSVRDRAINEQYF. Written as DNA, the CDR3 is TGCAGCGTCCGAGACAGGGCAATTAACGAGCAGTACTTC.

This clonotype was counted ten times or more. V usage is TRBV29-1 and J usage is TRBJ2-5; D unclear. The CDR3 has 11 amino acids. Trimming took off 8 bases at V and 5 bases at J, with 12 bases between the two ends. From germline, CDR1 is SQVTM and CDR2 ANQGSEA. CDR3 in amino acids: CSFHPGETQYF. The DNA of the CDR3 is TGCAGCTTCCATCCCGGGGAGACCCAGTACTTC.